The clone carrying this T cell receptor beta chain was counted a single time. Germline V gene sequence: CDR1 LGHDT, CDR2 YNNKEL (reference sequence). This CDR3 comprises 17 residues. Germline trimming cut 4 bases from V and 4 bases from J; bases unmatched to any gene: 7. An input of about 0.5 to 1 ug of RNA was subjected to reverse transcription using random hexamers. TCRdb used MiXCR to reprocess the immunoSEQ multiplex PCR reads, holding one entry per CDR3 protein. The sample lists roughly 180,000 distinct CDR3 sequences, roughly 94% occurring once. This entry belongs to a study of CD8 T cells in Susac syndrome. Sequencing of TCR beta was performed on blood CD8+ and CD4+ T cells.

The receptor was derived from a human donor in good health. V and J are TRBV3-1 and TRBJ2-1; the match to TRBD2 covers 13 bases. The source material was CD4+ T cells from PBMCs. CDR3 sequence (DNA): TGTGCCAGCAGCCTCAGGACTAGCGGGAGTCTGTACAATGAGCAGTTCTTC. Its translation is CASSLRTSGSLYNEQFF.